This TCR beta chain originates from a study of T-cell memory formation after mild COVID-19. One entry per CDR3 protein results from TCRdb running MiXCR on the 5' RACE reads. The sample has 400,000 or so distinct CDR3 sequences, 20% seen once. This CDR3 has 12 residues. V gave up 2 bases and J gave up 7 bases, with 8 bases separating them. CDR1 is MNHNS, CDR2 SASEGT, per germline. The sequence was obtained from an adult woman who had mild COVID-19 (a few samples of this study predate the infection). Cell type and time point are not known. Sequencing was performed on PBMCs or a T cell subset sorted from them (not recorded which). This chain uses TRBV6-1 with TRBJ1-2; the D is unclear. CDR3 residues: CASSERAPGYTF. In nucleotides, the CDR3 is TGTGCCAGCAGTGAAAGGGCACCTGGCTACACCTTC.